This T cell receptor beta chain was sequenced during a study of cytomegalovirus exposure and HLA in healthy donors (dated by TCRdb to the late 2010s). Regarding the research as a whole: An earlier analysis of around 600 of the donors reported roughly 270 Gb of sequence data and some 120 million unique TCR beta sequences from roughly 200 million T cells. An early release that covered roughly 600 HLA-typed donors contained about 300 gigabases of sequencing data and 65 million to 100 million unique TCR sequences. Of the roughly 410 genotyped donors, over 80% were placed in the genetic ancestry cluster associated with self-reported Caucasian donors. The study aimed to test whether signatures of past pathogen exposure could be identified by cataloging public T cell receptors. Using immunosequencing, the study profiled T cell repertoires from fewer than 850 subjects and related those repertoires to cytomegalovirus serostatus. A separate validation cohort of 100 to 150 different subjects was used in addition to the roughly 670-subject first cohort. To predict cytomegalovirus infection status, the study brought together high-throughput TCR immunosequencing, statistical association of individual TCRs with disease status, and machine learning. In a later analysis, previously published TCR beta repertoires from 666 donors were re-analyzed and high-resolution HLA genotyping was added so that TCR occurrence patterns could be studied. Rather than drawing on any new phenotypic data, the later analysis identified candidate immune exposures from TCR beta sequences and the way those sequences occurred across donors. An earlier analysis of several hundred of the donors applied high-throughput TCR beta sequencing to assess whether each TCR beta V gene segment acted as functional or pseudogenic. Donor age, sex, ethnicity and CMV serostatus were collected together with the repertoire data. In a later genetic analysis, genome-wide SNP genotypes for about three fifths of the roughly 670 donors were used, and that subset was treated as a discovery cohort. Every discovery cohort repertoire had been produced on one sequencing platform. HLA typing included class I and class II loci at four-digit resolution. The number of donors typed differed by locus, with about 620-630 for A, B, C, DRB1 and DQB1, more than 500 for DQA1, nearly 610 for DPA1, and some 450 for DPB1. A handful of DR-DQ haplotypes were treated as single units for association and clustering because of strong linkage in the cohort. Among some 410 genotyped donors of the cohort, an average of about 240,000 unique TCR beta nucleotide sequences was sequenced per donor, of which approximately 18% were non-productive. Overall results and qualifications from the work: A later analysis associated about 17,000 TCR beta sequences with specific HLA alleles at a false discovery rate of 0.05. A further reported finding was that TCR beta sequences accurately predicted the HLA-A and HLA-B alleles for most subjects in the first cohort. Broadly in line with IMGT annotations, most TCR beta V segments showed up in productive rearrangements about 90% or about 30% of the time in an earlier analysis of around 550 of the donors. According to the authors, the approach could potentially be generalized to other disease states and immunological phenotypes. When HLA alleles, especially DR and DQ, strongly co-occurred, TCR associations were difficult to assign to individual alleles. A cluster of highly shared sequence variants was judged likely to be a technical artifact of the sequencing pipeline. V-gene and J-gene trimming of TCR beta chains was associated with a missense DCLRE1C variant in a later genetic analysis, and the association was replicated in an independent cohort. According to a later analysis, parvovirus B19, influenza, CMV and Epstein-Barr virus appeared linked to several top co-occurrence clusters. Roughly uniform sequencing depth across donors was assumed in presence/absence analyses, although this assumption may not hold. Immune exposure information for the cohort was limited to CMV serostatus. In a later analysis, HLA-associated TCR beta chains were found to be more clonally expanded and to have lower generation probabilities than equally common non-associated chains. Because HLA typing was missing for some donors at each locus, association tests included only the typed subset. Across donors, most TCR sequences were observed very rarely, whereas some public TCRs were present in many individuals. The cohort was sequenced for TCR beta chains only, and without alpha or paired-chain data the features that could be detected were limited. Some 16 rarely observed V segments, including chromosome 9 orphons, were excluded from the earlier analysis of 550 to 700 of the donors because counts were too low. In a later analysis, most CMV-associated TCR beta chains were found to appear HLA-restricted, with HLA associations seemingly driven largely by CMV exposure. A total of 150 to 200 TCR beta chains were listed by the study as associated with cytomegalovirus. According to a later analysis, TCR association rates differed among HLA loci, with DRB1 alleles showing the most associated TCRs and HLA-C alleles showing the fewest. Linkage disequilibrium might explain the correlated functional status among segregating V segments, but an unknown experimental factor could not be excluded. In a later genetic analysis, fewer N-insertions in productive TCRs were reported among donors in an Asian-associated ancestry cluster than the roughly 700-donor mean. In vitro tests confirmed that a few of the cytomegalovirus-associated TCR beta chains recognize cytomegalovirus antigens. The classifier was reported to diagnose cytomegalovirus status with high specificity and sensitivity in both the original cohort and the validation cohort. Because the 87-base-pair reads could not distinguish some IMGT-functional V segments, including TRBV6-2 and TRBV6-3, those segments were excluded.

The cohort comprised some 700 healthy bone marrow donors. At the time of sampling, every cohort member was nominally healthy, though immune exposures that went unrecorded were likely present. The donor was CMV seropositive and was included in the group of 250 to 300 seropositive cohort members. A peripheral blood sample was collected from each donor, and TCR beta sequencing was performed on peripheral blood mononuclear cells. Genomic DNA extraction from the blood cell samples was performed with the Qiagen DNeasy Blood Extraction Kit. Comment on this clone: The specificity of this receptor is unknown. Per-base qualities were not stored, and no clone one base away is much larger.

Library prep was done by the immunoSEQ multiplex PCR assay. The multiplex PCR relied on a mix of 60 forward primers for TCR Vbeta segments and 13 reverse primers for TCR Jbeta segments. The CDR3 region of rearranged TCR beta genes was amplified from genomic DNA with a multiplex PCR assay. On the Illumina HiSeq System, the amplified TCR beta libraries were sequenced as 87-base-pair reads. In the source study's methods: A later analysis counted about 80 million unique TCR beta chains across the 666 repertoires, and some 11 million of these chains were shared by at least two donors. Raw reads were error-corrected and collapsed into unique sequences by a nearest-neighbor algorithm in which closely related sequences were merged to remove PCR and sequencing errors. Alignment of CDR3 sequences to IMGT reference sequences was used to assign V, D and J gene segments. For a sequence to be retained, a match of at least six nucleotides to both a V gene segment and a J gene segment was required. Rearrangements were called productive when the CDR3 lacked stop codons and stayed in frame with V and J; all others were non-productive. CDR3 was defined according to IMGT convention as the region running from the second conserved V-encoded cysteine to the conserved J-encoded phenylalanine. The earlier analysis of a few hundred of the donors excluded sequences that lacked an unambiguous match to a single V gene segment. In an earlier analysis of almost 600 of the donors, a V segment was called functional when productive rearrangements were above 56.7%, and segregating when the standard deviation between donors exceeded 5%. A statistical classification framework was developed to diagnose cytomegalovirus status using the catalog of TCR beta chain sequences. V and J gene assignment, in a later analysis, came from comparing TCR nucleotide sequences with IMGT/GENE-DB human TR gene sequences. In a later analysis, CDR3 sequences and most-parsimonious VDJ recombination scenarios were assigned using the TCRdist pipeline. In a later analysis, each TCR beta chain was defined by its CDR3 amino acid sequence together with its V-gene family, and reads lacking a unique V-gene family were excluded. As a way to deal with suspected cross-contamination and a sequencing artifact, a later analysis dropped 450 to 600 nucleotide sequences that were highly shared and had low generation probability. For each public chain, a later analysis derived a clonal expansion index from normalized ranks of inferred template counts within each repertoire. In a later analysis, generation probabilities were computed with a VDJ recombination model fitted to out-of-frame rearrangements, and the resulting probabilities were checked against IGoR. In a later analysis, TCR-TCR, TCR-HLA and TCR-CMV co-occurrence was scored with hypergeometric tests, and a repertoire-size bias correction was applied to TCR pairs. In a later analysis, false discovery rates were estimated by permuting HLA or CMV assignments 20 times. A later analysis grouped co-occurring TCRs with DBSCAN, adding TCRdist sequence similarity when clustering within HLA-allele-positive subsets. Repertoires with fewer than 30,000 or more than 120,000 public chains, plus five repertoires with anomalous nucleotide sharing, were excluded from co-occurrence clustering. TCRdb's version of the immuneACCESS table is confined to in-frame rearrangements and falls short of the full clone set. An unresolved V gene accounts for under half of the shortfall where checked; the remainder is of unknown origin. V and J calls and clone size are those listed in that table; D and trimming were worked out from the DNA. The table for this sample lists roughly 110,000 clones; 76% of them were counted only once. Less than 15% of the sample belongs to the ten largest clones.

Trimming takes 6 bases from V and 2 bases from J, and the germline ends sit 10 bases apart. The CDR3 measures 13 amino acids from cysteine to phenylalanine. The DNA shown is the 39-base CDR3, in frame from base 1. Per the germline V gene (reference sequence), LNHDA is the CDR1 and SQIVND is the CDR2. The rearranged chain carries TRBV19 and TRBJ1-1; too little of a D gene remains to name it. The clonotype was recovered from a woman aged 35 to 49 in good health and CMV-seropositive. Sequenced material: PBMCs. The sequence in DNA is TGTGCCAGTAGCCGAGGGTTTAACACTGAAGCTTTCTTT. It codes for CASSRGFNTEAFF.